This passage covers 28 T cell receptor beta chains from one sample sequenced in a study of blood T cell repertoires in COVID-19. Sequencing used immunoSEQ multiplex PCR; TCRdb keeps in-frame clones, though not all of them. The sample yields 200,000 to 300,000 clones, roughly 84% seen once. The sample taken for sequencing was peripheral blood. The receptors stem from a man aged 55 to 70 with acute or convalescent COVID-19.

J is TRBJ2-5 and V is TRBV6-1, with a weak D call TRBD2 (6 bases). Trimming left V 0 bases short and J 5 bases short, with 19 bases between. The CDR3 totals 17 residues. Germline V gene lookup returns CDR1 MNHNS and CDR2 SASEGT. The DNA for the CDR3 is TGTGCCAGCAGTGAAGCGCTTCGAGGAGGGAGAAGGGAGACCCAGTACTTC. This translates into CASSEALRGGRRETQYF.

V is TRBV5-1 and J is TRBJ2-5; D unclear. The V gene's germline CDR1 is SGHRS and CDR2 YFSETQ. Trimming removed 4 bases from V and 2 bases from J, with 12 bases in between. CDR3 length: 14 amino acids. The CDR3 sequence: CASSAISQQETQYF. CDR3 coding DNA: TGCGCCAGCAGCGCGATCTCCCAACAAGAGACCCAGTACTTC.

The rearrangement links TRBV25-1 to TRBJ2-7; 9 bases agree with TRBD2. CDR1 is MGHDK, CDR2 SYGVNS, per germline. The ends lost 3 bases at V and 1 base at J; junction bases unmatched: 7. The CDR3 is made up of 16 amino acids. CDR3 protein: CASSESSGKRSYEQYF. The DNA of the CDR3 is TGTGCCAGCAGTGAGTCTAGCGGGAAACGTTCCTACGAGCAGTACTTC.

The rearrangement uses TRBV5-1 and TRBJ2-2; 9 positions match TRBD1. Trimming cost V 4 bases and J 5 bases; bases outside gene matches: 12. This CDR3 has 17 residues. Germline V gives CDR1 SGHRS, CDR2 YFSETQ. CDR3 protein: CASSSQPGQGGTGELFF. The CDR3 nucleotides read TGCGCCAGCAGCAGTCAACCGGGACAGGGCGGAACCGGGGAGCTGTTTTTT.

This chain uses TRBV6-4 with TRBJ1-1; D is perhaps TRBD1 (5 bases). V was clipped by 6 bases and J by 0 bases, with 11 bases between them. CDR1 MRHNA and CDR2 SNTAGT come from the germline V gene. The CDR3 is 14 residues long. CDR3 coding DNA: TGTGCCAGCAGGAACACAGGAGTGAACACTGAAGCTTTCTTT. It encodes CASRNTGVNTEAFF.

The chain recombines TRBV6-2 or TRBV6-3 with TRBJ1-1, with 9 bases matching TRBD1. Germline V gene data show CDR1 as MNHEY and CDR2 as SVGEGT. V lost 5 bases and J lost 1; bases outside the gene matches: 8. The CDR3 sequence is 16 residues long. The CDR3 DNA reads TGTGCCAGCAGTATCAGGACAGGGGCGGCGAACACTGAAGCTTTCTTT. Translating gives CASSIRTGAANTEAFF.

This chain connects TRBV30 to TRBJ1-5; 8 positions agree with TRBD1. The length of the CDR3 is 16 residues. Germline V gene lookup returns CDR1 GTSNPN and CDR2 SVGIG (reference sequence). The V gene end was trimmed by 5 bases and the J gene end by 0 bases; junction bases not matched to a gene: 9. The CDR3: CAWDRGLGSSNQPQHF. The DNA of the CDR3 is TGTGCCTGGGACAGGGGCCTGGGAAGTAGCAATCAGCCCCAGCATTTT.

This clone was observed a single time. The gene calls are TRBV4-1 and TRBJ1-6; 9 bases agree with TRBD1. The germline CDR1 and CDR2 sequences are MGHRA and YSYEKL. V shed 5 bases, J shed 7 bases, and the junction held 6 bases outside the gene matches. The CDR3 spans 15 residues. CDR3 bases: TGCGCCAGCAGCTTGGGGACAGGGAGGAATTCACCCCTCCACTTT. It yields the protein CASSLGTGRNSPLHF.

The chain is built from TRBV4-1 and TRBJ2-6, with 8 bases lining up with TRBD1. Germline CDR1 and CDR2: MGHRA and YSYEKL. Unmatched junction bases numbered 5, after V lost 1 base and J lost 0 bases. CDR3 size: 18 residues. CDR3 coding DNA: TGCGCCAGCAGCCAAGGGGGGACAGGCCTCTCTGGGGCCAACGTCCTGACTTTC. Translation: CASSQGGTGLSGANVLTF.

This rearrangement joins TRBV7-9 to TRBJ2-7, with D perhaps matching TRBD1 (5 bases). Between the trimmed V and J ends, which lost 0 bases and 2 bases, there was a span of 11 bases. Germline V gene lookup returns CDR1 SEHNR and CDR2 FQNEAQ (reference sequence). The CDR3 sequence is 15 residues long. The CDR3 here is CASSLAGRATYEQYF. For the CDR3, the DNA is TGTGCCAGCAGCTTAGCGGGCAGGGCAACCTACGAGCAGTACTTC.

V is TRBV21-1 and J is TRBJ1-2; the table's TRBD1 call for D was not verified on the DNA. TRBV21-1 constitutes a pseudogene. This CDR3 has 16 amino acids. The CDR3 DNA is TGTGCCAGCAGCAGGGACAGTCACTCCGCGGGCTATGGCTACACCTTC. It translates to CASSRDSHSAGYGYTF.

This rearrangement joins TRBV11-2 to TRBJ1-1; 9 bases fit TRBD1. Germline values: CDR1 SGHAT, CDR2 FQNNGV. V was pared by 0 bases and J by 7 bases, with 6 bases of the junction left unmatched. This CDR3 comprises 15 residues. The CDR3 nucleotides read TGTGCCAGCAGCTTAGATCCCTCGGGACAGGGTGAAGCTTTCTTT. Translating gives CASSLDPSGQGEAFF.

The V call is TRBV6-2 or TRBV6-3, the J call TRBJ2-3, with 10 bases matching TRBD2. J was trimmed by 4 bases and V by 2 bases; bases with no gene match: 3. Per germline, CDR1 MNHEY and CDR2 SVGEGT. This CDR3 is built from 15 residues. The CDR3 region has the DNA TGTGCCAGCAGTTACGGCGGACTAGCGGCAGATACGCAGTATTTT. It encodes CASSYGGLAADTQYF.

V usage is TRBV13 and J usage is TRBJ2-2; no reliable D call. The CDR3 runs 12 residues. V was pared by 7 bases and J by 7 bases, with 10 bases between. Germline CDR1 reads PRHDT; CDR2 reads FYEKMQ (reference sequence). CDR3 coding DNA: TGTGCCAGCATGCCAAGCGTCGGGGAGCTGTTTTTT. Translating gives CASMPSVGELFF.

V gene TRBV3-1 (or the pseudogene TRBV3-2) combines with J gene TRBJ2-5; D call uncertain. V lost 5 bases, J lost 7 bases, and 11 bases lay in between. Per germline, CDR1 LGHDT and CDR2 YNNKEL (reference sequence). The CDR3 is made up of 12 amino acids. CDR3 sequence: CASSIKGGTQYF. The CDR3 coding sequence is TGTGCCAGCAGCATAAAAGGCGGGACCCAGTACTTC.

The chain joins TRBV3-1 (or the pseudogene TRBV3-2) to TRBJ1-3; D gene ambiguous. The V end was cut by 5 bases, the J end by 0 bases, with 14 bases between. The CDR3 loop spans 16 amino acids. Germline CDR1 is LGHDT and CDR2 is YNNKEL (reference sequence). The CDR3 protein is CASSWTPQSSGNTIYF. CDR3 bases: TGTGCCAGCAGCTGGACTCCTCAAAGCTCTGGAAACACCATATATTTT.

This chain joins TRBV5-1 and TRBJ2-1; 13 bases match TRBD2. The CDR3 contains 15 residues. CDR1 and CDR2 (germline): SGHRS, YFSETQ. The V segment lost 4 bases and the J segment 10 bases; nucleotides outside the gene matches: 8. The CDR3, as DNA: TGCGCCAGCAGCCCCGGGACTAGCGGGGCTATGGAGCAGTTCTTC. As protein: CASSPGTSGAMEQFF.

Here the CDR3 DNA reads TGTGCCAGCAGCCGGCTTCTAGTGGCGATCGGCGAGCAGTACTTC. Amino acids: CASSRLLVAIGEQYF. V and J are TRBV7-9 and TRBJ2-7; no reliable D call. Germline V gene lookup returns CDR1 SEHNR and CDR2 FQNEAQ (reference sequence). V dropped 5 bases and J dropped 6 bases, with 20 bases sitting between them. This CDR3 spans 15 amino acids. The complete variable domain, with remaining parts taken from reference TRBV7-9 and TRBJ2-7, reads DTGVSQNPRHKITKRGQNVTFRCDPISEHNRLYWYRQTLGQGPEFLTYFQNEAQLEKSRLLSDRFSAERPKGSFSTLEIQRTEQGDSAMYLCASSRLLVAIGEQYFGPGTRLTVT.

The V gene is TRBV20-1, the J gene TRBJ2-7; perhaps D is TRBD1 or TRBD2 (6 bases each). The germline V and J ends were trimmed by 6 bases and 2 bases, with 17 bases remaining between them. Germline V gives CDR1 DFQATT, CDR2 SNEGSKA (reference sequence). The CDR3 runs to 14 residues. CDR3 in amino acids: CSASGGPPPYEQYF. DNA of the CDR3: TGCAGTGCGAGTGGGGGGCCCCCTCCCTACGAGCAGTACTTC.

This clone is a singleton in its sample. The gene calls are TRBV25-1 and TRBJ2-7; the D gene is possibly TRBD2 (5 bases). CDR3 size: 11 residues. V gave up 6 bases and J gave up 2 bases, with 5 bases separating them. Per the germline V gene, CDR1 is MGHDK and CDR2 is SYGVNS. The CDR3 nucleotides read TGTGCCAGCAGCGGGACCTACGAGCAGTACTTC. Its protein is CASSGTYEQYF.

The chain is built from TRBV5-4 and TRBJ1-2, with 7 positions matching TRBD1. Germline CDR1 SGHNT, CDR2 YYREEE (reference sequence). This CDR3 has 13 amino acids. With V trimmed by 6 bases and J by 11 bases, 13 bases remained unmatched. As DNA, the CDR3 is TGTGCCAGCACCACCTGGAACAGGGGATTATACACCTTC. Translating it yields CASTTWNRGLYTF.

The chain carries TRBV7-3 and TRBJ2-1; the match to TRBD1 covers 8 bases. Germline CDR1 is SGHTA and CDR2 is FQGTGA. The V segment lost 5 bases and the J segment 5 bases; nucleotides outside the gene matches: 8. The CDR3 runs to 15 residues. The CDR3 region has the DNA TGTGCCAGCAGCCCCCGGACAGGGATCCACAATGAGCAGTTCTTC. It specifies CASSPRTGIHNEQFF.

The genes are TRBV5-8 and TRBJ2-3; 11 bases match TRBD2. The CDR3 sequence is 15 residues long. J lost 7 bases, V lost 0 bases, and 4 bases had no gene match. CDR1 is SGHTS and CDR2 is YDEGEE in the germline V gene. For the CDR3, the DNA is TGTGCCAGCAGCTTGGTAGCGGGAGGGGTCTATACGCAGTATTTT. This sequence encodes CASSLVAGGVYTQYF.

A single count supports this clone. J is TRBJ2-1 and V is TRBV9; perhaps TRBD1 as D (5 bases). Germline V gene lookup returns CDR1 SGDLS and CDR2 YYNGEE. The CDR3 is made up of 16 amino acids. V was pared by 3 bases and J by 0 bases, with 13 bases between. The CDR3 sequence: CASSAETVYSYNEQFF. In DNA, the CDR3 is TGTGCCAGCAGCGCCGAGACAGTCTACTCCTACAATGAGCAGTTCTTC.

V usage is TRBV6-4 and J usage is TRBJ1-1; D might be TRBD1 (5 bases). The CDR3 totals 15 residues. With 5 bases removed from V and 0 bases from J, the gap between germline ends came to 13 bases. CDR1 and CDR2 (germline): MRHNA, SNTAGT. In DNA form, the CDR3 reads TGTGCCAGCAGTACCACGTCAGGGATGAACACTGAAGCTTTCTTT. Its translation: CASSTTSGMNTEAFF.

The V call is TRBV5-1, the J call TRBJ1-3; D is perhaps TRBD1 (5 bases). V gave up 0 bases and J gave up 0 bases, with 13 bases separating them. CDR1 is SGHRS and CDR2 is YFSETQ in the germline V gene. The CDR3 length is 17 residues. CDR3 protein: CASSLGGGDLSGNTIYF. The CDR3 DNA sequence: TGCGCCAGCAGCTTGGGCGGGGGGGACCTCTCTGGAAACACCATATATTTT.

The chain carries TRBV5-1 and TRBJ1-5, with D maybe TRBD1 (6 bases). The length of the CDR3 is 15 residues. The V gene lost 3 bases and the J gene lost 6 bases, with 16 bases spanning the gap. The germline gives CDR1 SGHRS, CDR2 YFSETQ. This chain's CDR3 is CASSSEGGHSQPQHF. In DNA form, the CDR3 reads TGCGCCAGCAGCTCCGAGGGGGGGCACAGTCAGCCCCAGCATTTT. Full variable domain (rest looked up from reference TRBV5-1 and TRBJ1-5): KAGVTQTPRYLIKTRGQQVTLSCSPISGHRSVSWYQQTPGQGLQFLFEYFSETQRNKGNFPGRFSGRQFSNSRSEMNVSTLELGDSALYLCASSSEGGHSQPQHFGDGTRLSIL.

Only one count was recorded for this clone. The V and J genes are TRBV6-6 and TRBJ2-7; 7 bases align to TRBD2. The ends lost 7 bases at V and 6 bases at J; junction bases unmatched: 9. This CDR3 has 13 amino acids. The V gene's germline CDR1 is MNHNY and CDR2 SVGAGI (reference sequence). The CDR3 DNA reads TGTGCCAGCAACTCTCTCCGGGGGGTCGAGCAGTACTTC. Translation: CASNSLRGVEQYF.